A single sample gave rise to the 32 T cell receptor beta chains below, sequenced in a study of early T cells in non-severe SARS-CoV-2 infection. TCRdb reprocessed the 5' RACE reads with MiXCR, giving one entry per CDR3 protein. Here the sample spans tens of thousands of distinct CDR3 sequences, roughly 13% being singletons. Material for sequencing was whole blood. These TCRs come from an adult who was a healthcare worker with PCR-confirmed SARS-CoV-2 infection or an uninfected control (not recorded which).

This clonotype was recorded a few times. The CDR3 spells CASSGTSGSYEQYF. The CDR3 nucleotides read TGTGCCAGCAGCGGGACTAGCGGATCCTACGAGCAGTACTTC. This sequence joins TRBV2 and TRBJ2-7, with 11 positions matching TRBD2. CDR3 length: 14 residues. Losses at the gene ends were 6 bases for V and 1 base for J; bases not matched to a gene: 2. Germline V gene sequence: CDR1 SNHLY, CDR2 FYNNEI.

This clonotype was found a few times. The V gene is TRBV20-1, the J gene TRBJ1-2; possibly TRBD1 for D (6 bases). V was clipped by 5 bases and J by 2 bases, with 9 bases between them. The CDR3 runs to 12 residues. Germline V gene sequence: CDR1 DFQATT, CDR2 SNEGSKA (reference sequence). This CDR3 is CSAGDTNYGYTF. For the CDR3, the DNA is TGCAGTGCTGGGGACACGAACTATGGCTACACCTTC.

V and J are TRBV6-2 or TRBV6-3 and TRBJ1-5; 8 bases map to TRBD1. This CDR3 region has 16 residues. Germline CDR1 is MNHEY and CDR2 is SVGEGT. Trimming at V came to 1 base and at J to 6 bases, leaving 8 bases not matched to a gene. For the CDR3, the DNA is TGTGCCAGCAGTTACTTGGCCAGGGGGCTAGGTCAGCCCCAGCATTTT. Translation: CASSYLARGLGQPQHF.

This clonotype was seen at least ten times. The chain carries TRBV7-6 and TRBJ1-3; the D gene is possibly TRBD1 (5 bases). V was pared by 5 bases and J by 4 bases, with 12 bases between. The CDR3 sequence is 14 residues long. Per germline, CDR1 SGHVS and CDR2 FNYEAQ. The CDR3 region has the DNA TGTGCCAGCAGCCCTTCGACAGCAGGAAACACCATATATTTT. It codes for CASSPSTAGNTIYF.

This clonotype was found many times. This chain joins TRBV9 and TRBJ1-4, with D perhaps TRBD1 (5 bases). This CDR3 region has 15 residues. Germline V gene sequence: CDR1 SGDLS, CDR2 YYNGEE. Between the trimmed V and J ends, which lost 0 bases and 7 bases, there was a span of 13 bases. This CDR3 is CASSVGGTVREKLFF. DNA for the CDR3: TGTGCCAGCAGCGTAGGCGGGACGGTCCGTGAAAAACTGTTTTTT.

This clonotype was detected a few times. V usage is TRBV2 and J usage is TRBJ2-1, with 7 bases aligning to TRBD2. J was trimmed by 9 bases and V by 11 bases; bases with no gene match: 7. Germline loops: CDR1 SNHLY, CDR2 FYNNEI. The CDR3 sequence is 11 residues long. The CDR3 DNA is TGTGCCCATCGGGTAGCGGGTGAGCAGTTCTTC. The encoded protein is CAHRVAGEQFF. Looking up the rest from reference TRBV2 and TRBJ2-1 gives the full variable domain: EPEVTQTPSHQVTQMGQEVILRCVPISNHLYFYWYRQILGQKVEFLVSFYNNEISEKSEIFDDQFSVERPDGSNFTLKIRSTKLEDSAMYFCAHRVAGEQFFGPGTRLTVL.

This clonotype has just a few counts. The V and J genes are TRBV7-2 and TRBJ1-2; 9 bases match TRBD1. Losses at the gene ends were 5 bases for V and 2 bases for J; bases not matched to a gene: 3. The germline V gene has CDR1 SGHTA and CDR2 FQGNSA. This CDR3 comprises 14 residues. The CDR3 region is CASSPGQGNYGYTF. The CDR3 nucleotides are TGTGCCAGCAGCCCGGGACAGGGCAACTATGGCTACACCTTC. Full variable domain (remainder filled in from reference TRBV7-2 and TRBJ1-2): GAGVSQSPSNKVTEKGKDVELRCDPISGHTALYWYRQSLGQGLEFLIYFQGNSAPDKSGLPSDRFSAERTGGSVSTLTIQRTQQEDSAVYLCASSPGQGNYGYTFGSGTRLTVV.

V gene TRBV3-1 combines with J gene TRBJ1-2, with 9 positions matching TRBD1. V dropped 1 base and J dropped 2; count of bases not matched to a gene: 2. This CDR3 region has 15 residues. The germline V gene has CDR1 LGHDT and CDR2 YNNKEL (reference sequence). The DNA for the CDR3 is TGTGCCAGCAGCCAAGCCGGGACAGGGAACTATGGCTACACCTTC. Amino acid sequence: CASSQAGTGNYGYTF. Complete variable domain (other parts from reference TRBV3-1 and TRBJ1-2): DTAVSQTPKYLVTQMGNDKSIKCEQNLGHDTMYWYKQDSKKFLKIMFSYNNKELIINETVPNRFSPKSPDKAHLNLHINSLELGDSAVYFCASSQAGTGNYGYTFGSGTRLTVV.

This clonotype has more than one count but fewer than ten. The rearrangement joins TRBV29-1 to TRBJ2-5, with TRBD2 matching over 7 bases. The CDR3 runs to 15 residues. CDR1 and CDR2 (germline): SQVTM, ANQGSEA. The V segment lost 3 bases and the J segment 1 base; nucleotides outside the gene matches: 8. The CDR3 DNA reads as TGCAGCGTTGAGTCTTGGCTAGCGGTCCAAGAGACCCAGTACTTC. It codes for CSVESWLAVQETQYF.

This clonotype was recorded a few times. This sequence joins TRBV28 and TRBJ2-1; the D gene could be TRBD1 or TRBD2 (5 bases each). The CDR3 covers 14 residues. V was trimmed by 4 bases and J by 4 bases, leaving 11 bases between them. Germline V gene lookup returns CDR1 MDHEN and CDR2 SYDVKM. DNA for the CDR3: TGTGCCAGCAGTTGGCATGGGGGATACAATGAGCAGTTCTTC. Residues: CASSWHGGYNEQFF.

V usage is TRBV2 and J usage is TRBJ1-3; no clear D gene. There are 14 residues in the CDR3. Germline CDR1 reads SNHLY; CDR2 reads FYNNEI. V shed 10 bases and J shed 0 bases, with 13 bases lying between them. CDR3 region: CATSQLSSGNTIYF. The CDR3, as DNA: TGTGCCACCTCACAGCTAAGCTCTGGAAACACCATATATTTT.

In its sample, this clonotype was seen many times. The CDR3 loop is CASSYLAGAAHEQFF. As DNA, the CDR3 is TGTGCCAGCAGTTACCTTGCGGGAGCGGCCCATGAGCAGTTCTTC. The chain combines TRBV6-5 with TRBJ2-1; TRBD2 agrees at 7 bases. Germline assignment: CDR1 MNHEY and CDR2 SVGAGI. V gave up 2 bases and J gave up 8 bases; unmatched junction bases: 9. The CDR3 has 15 amino acids.

This clonotype has a handful of counts. The chain joins TRBV27 to TRBJ2-3, with D tentatively TRBD2 (5 bases). The V gene's germline CDR1 is MNHEY and CDR2 SMNVEV (reference sequence). The CDR3 covers 15 residues. The V end lost 2 bases, the J end lost 4 bases, and 13 bases lay between the germline ends. DNA of the CDR3: TGTGCCAGCAGTTTAAGCCGGACTGCCCCAGATACGCAGTATTTT. Its protein is CASSLSRTAPDTQYF.

This clonotype was detected ten times or more. V and J are TRBV6-5 and TRBJ2-3, with a possible D match to TRBD2 (6 bases). The germline CDR1 and CDR2 sequences are MNHEY and SVGAGI. The CDR3 contains 16 residues. V was trimmed by 5 bases and J by 6 bases, leaving 21 bases between them. CDR3 nucleotides: TGTGCCAGCAGTCCGCCTCCGGGACTTGAGAGGGATACGCAGTATTTT. This sequence encodes CASSPPPGLERDTQYF.

Ten or more counts support this clonotype. This chain links TRBV7-9 with TRBJ1-5; D is ambiguous. Germline CDR1 is SEHNR and CDR2 is FQNEAQ (reference sequence). The V and J ends lost 1 base and 5 bases respectively, with 9 bases between them. The CDR3 loop spans 14 amino acids. CDR3 amino acids: CASSLDQVHQPQHF. The CDR3, as DNA: TGTGCCAGCAGCTTAGACCAGGTACATCAGCCCCAGCATTTT.

This clonotype was seen many times. The chain links TRBV6-5 to TRBJ2-7, with 8 bases matching TRBD1. The CDR3 extends over 15 amino acids. Germline V gene lookup returns CDR1 MNHEY and CDR2 SVGAGI. V lost 6 bases, J lost 3 bases, and 10 bases stayed unmatched. The chain's CDR3 is CASSPRGTGSYEQYF. The CDR3 DNA is TGTGCCAGCAGCCCCCGAGGGACAGGAAGCTACGAGCAGTACTTC.

At least ten counts were recorded for this clonotype. V usage is TRBV10-2 and J usage is TRBJ1-1; TRBD1 aligns across 7 bases. Germline V CDR1 and CDR2: WSHSY, SAAADI. Unmatched junction bases numbered 7, after V lost 4 bases and J lost 5 bases. This CDR3 comprises 14 residues. The CDR3 loop is CASSAAQGGTEAFF. The CDR3 coding sequence is TGCGCCAGCAGTGCAGCGCAGGGGGGGACTGAAGCTTTCTTT.

The chain uses TRBV12-3 or TRBV12-4 and TRBJ2-7; 7 nucleotides align to TRBD2. The CDR3 spans 15 residues. J lost 2 bases, V lost 5 bases, and 9 bases had no gene match. The CDR3 DNA reads as TGTGCCAGCAGTGTTAGCGGGCGATATACCTACGAGCAGTACTTC. It specifies CASSVSGRYTYEQYF.

This clonotype was observed at least ten times. The chain combines TRBV7-9 with TRBJ1-4; D is unclear. The V gene lost 5 bases and the J gene lost 7 bases, with 17 bases spanning the gap. CDR3 length equals 15 residues. Per the germline V gene, CDR1 is SEHNR and CDR2 is FQNEAQ (reference sequence). CDR3 loop: CASSREVVQSEKLFF. The CDR3 DNA reads TGTGCCAGCAGCCGAGAGGTCGTACAGAGTGAAAAACTGTTTTTT.

This clonotype was recorded many times. V is TRBV6-6 and J is TRBJ1-1, with no clear D. The CDR3 length is 13 residues. Trimming shortened V by 3 bases and J by 1 base, and 6 bases separated the two germline ends. The germline gives CDR1 MNHNY, CDR2 SVGAGI (reference sequence). CDR3 bases: TGTGCCAGCAGTTATAGACAGAACACTGAAGCTTTCTTT. Encoded protein: CASSYRQNTEAFF.

This clonotype turned up a few times. The rearrangement uses TRBV25-1 and TRBJ2-7, with a possible D match to TRBD2 (5 bases). Germline loops: CDR1 MGHDK, CDR2 SYGVNS. The germline V and J ends were trimmed by 5 bases and 4 bases, with 18 bases remaining between them. The CDR3 loop spans 15 amino acids. The CDR3 DNA reads TGTGCCAGCAGTCCCTCTCCTGCGGGCGTTTACGAGCAGTACTTC. This gives the protein CASSPSPAGVYEQYF.

This clonotype has ten or more counts. The genes are TRBV4-1 and TRBJ2-5; D might be TRBD1 (6 bases). The CDR3 has 15 residues. CDR1 and CDR2 (germline): MGHRA, YSYEKL. V shed 5 bases and J shed 1 base, with 14 bases lying between them. The CDR3 loop is CASSFTGIGQETQYF. In DNA, the CDR3 is TGCGCCAGCAGCTTTACAGGGATCGGCCAAGAGACCCAGTACTTC.

This clonotype was detected ten times or more. This chain links TRBV9 with TRBJ2-3; tentatively, D is TRBD1 or TRBD2 (5 bases each). The CDR3 has 15 amino acids. With 4 bases removed from V and 0 bases from J, the gap between germline ends came to 12 bases. Germline loops: CDR1 SGDLS, CDR2 YYNGEE. CDR3 loop: CASSSGTGSTDTQYF. DNA for the CDR3: TGTGCCAGCAGCTCCGGGACGGGAAGCACAGATACGCAGTATTTT.

The chain couples TRBV9 to TRBJ1-1; a weak D match, TRBD1 (6 bases). Trimming removed 3 bases at V and 10 bases at J, with 19 bases between. CDR3 size: 14 residues. Germline values: CDR1 SGDLS, CDR2 YYNGEE. The chain's CDR3 is CASSAVPGQTAAFF. DNA of the CDR3: TGTGCCAGCAGCGCCGTCCCTGGACAGACAGCAGCTTTCTTT.

J is TRBJ1-3 and V is TRBV10-3; D unresolved. The germline V gene encodes CDR1 ENHRY and CDR2 SYGVKD. Trimming removed 0 bases from V and 4 bases from J, with 13 bases in between. The CDR3 consists of 16 residues. The CDR3 DNA follows: TGTGCCATCAGTGAGTCGAGCCGCCCTGGGGGAAACACCATATATTTT. Translated: CAISESSRPGGNTIYF.

V is TRBV11-2 and J is TRBJ2-1; D gene unclear. The ends were cut back, 2 bases at V and 3 bases at J, with 11 bases in the middle. The germline gives CDR1 SGHAT, CDR2 FQNNGV. The CDR3 totals 15 residues. CDR3 protein: CASSLQTQVYNEQFF. The CDR3 DNA reads TGTGCCAGCAGCTTACAGACTCAAGTCTACAATGAGCAGTTCTTC. Variable domain in full (rest from reference TRBV11-2 and TRBJ2-1): EAGVAQSPRYKIIEKRQSVAFWCNPISGHATLYWYQQILGQGPKLLIQFQNNGVVDDSQLPKDRFSAERLKGVDSTLKIQPAKLEDSAVYLCASSLQTQVYNEQFFGPGTRLTVL.

The V call is TRBV6-4, the J call TRBJ2-1, with D perhaps matching TRBD2 (6 bases). Germline V CDR1 and CDR2: MRHNA, SNTAGT. V was clipped by 0 bases and J by 10 bases, with 13 bases between them. The CDR3 has 14 amino acids. The DNA of the CDR3 is TGTGCCAGCAGTGACTCGGTGGGGGGAAGGGAGCAGTTCTTC. Translated, it gives CASSDSVGGREQFF.

This chain links TRBV6-5 with TRBJ2-7; D is perhaps TRBD1 (6 bases). Trimming took 6 bases from V and 3 from J, leaving 18 bases between them. The CDR3 spans 15 residues. In germline, CDR1 is MNHEY, CDR2 SVGAGI. The DNA of the CDR3 is TGTGCCAGCAGAAACAGGGAACGTTCGGGCTACGAGCAGTACTTC. Residues: CASRNRERSGYEQYF.

In its sample, this clonotype was seen a few times. The chain uses TRBV7-2 and TRBJ2-7, with TRBD2 identical over 9 bases. The CDR3 runs 15 residues. V was clipped by 3 bases and J by 4 bases; unmatched bases: 7. Germline CDR1 reads SGHTA; CDR2 reads FQGNSA. The CDR3 nucleotides are TGTGCCAGCAGCTTCACCACTAGCGGGTTATACGAGCAGTACTTC. Amino acid sequence: CASSFTTSGLYEQYF.

In this sample, this clonotype turned up a few times. This chain uses TRBV6-1 with TRBJ2-2; D possibly matches TRBD1 or TRBD2 (5 bases each). CDR1 is MNHNS and CDR2 is SASEGT in the germline V gene. This CDR3 contains 16 residues. V was clipped by 2 bases and J by 5 bases, with 15 bases between them. The CDR3 region has the DNA TGTGCCAGCAGTGAATTGGGGACCTCGGGGACCGGGGAGCTGTTTTTT. It codes for CASSELGTSGTGELFF.

This clonotype was found a few times. The rearrangement uses TRBV20-1 and TRBJ2-5; D gene uncertain. This CDR3 comprises 13 residues. Germline V gene lookup returns CDR1 DFQATT and CDR2 SNEGSKA (reference sequence). Deletions cut 3 bases from V and 5 bases from J, with 13 bases between. Written as DNA, the CDR3 is TGCAGTGCTAGTGGAACAATCTTGGAGACCCAGTACTTC. It encodes CSASGTILETQYF.

This clonotype has more than one count but fewer than ten. This chain uses TRBV7-2 with TRBJ2-5, with D tentatively TRBD2 (6 bases). V was shortened by 8 bases and J by 5 bases, with 15 bases between the two germline ends. CDR1 is SGHTA, CDR2 FQGNSA, per germline. The CDR3 runs to 13 residues. CDR3 region: CASYHGGKETQYF. As DNA, the CDR3 is TGTGCCAGCTACCATGGGGGGAAGGAGACCCAGTACTTC.